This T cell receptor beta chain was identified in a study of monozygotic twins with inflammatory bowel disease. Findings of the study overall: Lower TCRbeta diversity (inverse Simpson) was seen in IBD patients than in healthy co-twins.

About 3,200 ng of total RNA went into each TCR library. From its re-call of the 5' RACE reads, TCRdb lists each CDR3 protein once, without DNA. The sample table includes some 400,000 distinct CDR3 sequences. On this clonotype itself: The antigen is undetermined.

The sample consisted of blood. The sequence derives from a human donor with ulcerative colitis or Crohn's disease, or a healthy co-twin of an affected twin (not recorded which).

This CDR3 is CAWSRTKPILEAFF. The chain is built from TRBV30 and TRBJ1-1; TCRdb indicates TRBD1, and absent DNA this call remains unverified. This CDR3 comprises 14 residues. The germline V gene encodes CDR1 GTSNPN and CDR2 SVGIG (reference sequence).